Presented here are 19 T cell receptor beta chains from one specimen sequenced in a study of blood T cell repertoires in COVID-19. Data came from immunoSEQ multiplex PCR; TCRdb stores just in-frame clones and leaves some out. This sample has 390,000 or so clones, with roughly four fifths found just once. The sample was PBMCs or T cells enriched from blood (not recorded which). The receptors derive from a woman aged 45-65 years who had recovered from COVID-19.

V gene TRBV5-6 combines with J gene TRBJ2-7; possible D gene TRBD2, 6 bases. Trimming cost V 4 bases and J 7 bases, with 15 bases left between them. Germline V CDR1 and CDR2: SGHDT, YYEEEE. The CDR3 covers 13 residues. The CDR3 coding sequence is TGTGCCAGCAGCCGCAGCGGGTGGGGTGAGCAGTACTTC. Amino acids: CASSRSGWGEQYF. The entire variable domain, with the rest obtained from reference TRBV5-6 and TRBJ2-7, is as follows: DAGVTQSPTHLIKTRGQQVTLRCSPKSGHDTVSWYQQALGQGPQFIFQYYEEEERQRGNFPDRFSGHQFPNYSSELNVNALLLGDSALYLCASSRSGWGEQYFGPGTRLTVT.

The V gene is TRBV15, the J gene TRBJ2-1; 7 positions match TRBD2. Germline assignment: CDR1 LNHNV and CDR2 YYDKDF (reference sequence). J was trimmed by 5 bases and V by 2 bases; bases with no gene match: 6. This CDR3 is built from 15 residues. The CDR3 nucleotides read TGTGCCACCAGCAGAAGCGGGACTGATCACAATGAGCAGTTCTTC. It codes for CATSRSGTDHNEQFF. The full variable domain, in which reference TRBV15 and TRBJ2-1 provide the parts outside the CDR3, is DAMVIQNPRYQVTQFGKPVTLSCSQTLNHNVMYWYQQKSSQAPKLLFHYYDKDFNNEADTPDNFQSRRPNTSFCFLDIRSPGLGDTAMYLCATSRSGTDHNEQFFGPGTRLTVL.

The CDR3 DNA reads TGTGCCAGCGGGACAGGTTGGAATCAGCCCCAGCATTTT. Translated: CASGTGWNQPQHF. The chain is built from TRBV2 and TRBJ1-5; 8 nucleotides match TRBD1. The V gene end was trimmed by 8 bases and the J gene end by 4 bases; junction bases not matched to a gene: 4. Germline CDR1 reads SNHLY; CDR2 reads FYNNEI. CDR3 length: 13 residues. Filled out from reference TRBV2 and TRBJ1-5, the complete variable domain reads EPEVTQTPSHQVTQMGQEVILRCVPISNHLYFYWYRQILGQKVEFLVSFYNNEISEKSEIFDDQFSVERPDGSNFTLKIRSTKLEDSAMYFCASGTGWNQPQHFGDGTRLSIL.

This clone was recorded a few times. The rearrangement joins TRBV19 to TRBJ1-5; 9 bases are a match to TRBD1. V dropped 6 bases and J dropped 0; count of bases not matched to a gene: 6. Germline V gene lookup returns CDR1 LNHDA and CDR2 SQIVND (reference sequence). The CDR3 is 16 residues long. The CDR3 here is CASRIRDRDSNQPQHF. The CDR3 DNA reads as TGTGCCAGTAGAATCCGGGACAGGGATAGCAATCAGCCCCAGCATTTT.

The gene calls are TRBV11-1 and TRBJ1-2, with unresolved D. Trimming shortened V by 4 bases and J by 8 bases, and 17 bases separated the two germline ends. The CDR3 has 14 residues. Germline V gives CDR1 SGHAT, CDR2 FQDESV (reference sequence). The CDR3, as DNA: TGTGCCAGCAGCTCCGGCCCCACGACAAGGGGCTACACCTTC. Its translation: CASSSGPTTRGYTF. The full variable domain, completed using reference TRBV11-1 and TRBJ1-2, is EAEVAQSPRYKITEKSQAVAFWCDPISGHATLYWYRQILGQGPELLVQFQDESVVDDSQLPKDRFSAERLKGVDSTLKIQPAELGDSAMYLCASSSGPTTRGYTFGSGTRLTVV.

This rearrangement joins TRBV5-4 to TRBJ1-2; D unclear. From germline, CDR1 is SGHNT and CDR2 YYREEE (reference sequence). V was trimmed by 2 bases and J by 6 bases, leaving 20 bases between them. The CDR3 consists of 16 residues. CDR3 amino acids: CASSFISTVSFDGYTF. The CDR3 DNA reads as TGTGCCAGCAGCTTTATTTCCACAGTATCATTTGATGGCTACACCTTC.

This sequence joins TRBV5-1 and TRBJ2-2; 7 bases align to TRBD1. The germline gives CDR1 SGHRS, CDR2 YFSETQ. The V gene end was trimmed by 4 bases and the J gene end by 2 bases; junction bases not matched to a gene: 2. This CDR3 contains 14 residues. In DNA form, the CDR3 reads TGCGCCAGCAGCGGGACAGCTAACACCGGGGAGCTGTTTTTT. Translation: CASSGTANTGELFF.

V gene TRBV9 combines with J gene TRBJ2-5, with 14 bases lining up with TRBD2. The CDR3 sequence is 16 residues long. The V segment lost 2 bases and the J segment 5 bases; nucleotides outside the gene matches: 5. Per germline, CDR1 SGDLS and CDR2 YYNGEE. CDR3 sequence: CASSVGLAGGMETQYF. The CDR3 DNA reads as TGTGCCAGCAGCGTCGGACTAGCGGGAGGCATGGAGACCCAGTACTTC.

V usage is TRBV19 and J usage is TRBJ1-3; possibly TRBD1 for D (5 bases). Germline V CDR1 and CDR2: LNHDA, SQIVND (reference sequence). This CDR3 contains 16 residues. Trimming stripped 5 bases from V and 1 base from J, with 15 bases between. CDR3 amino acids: CASSPMGRISGNTIYF. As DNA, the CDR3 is TGTGCCAGTAGTCCTATGGGGCGGATTTCTGGAAACACCATATATTTT.

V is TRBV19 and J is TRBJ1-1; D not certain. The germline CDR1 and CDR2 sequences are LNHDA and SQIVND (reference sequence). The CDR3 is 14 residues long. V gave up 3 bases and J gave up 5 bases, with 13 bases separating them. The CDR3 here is CASSILGGGTEAFF. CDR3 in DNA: TGTGCCAGTAGTATCCTGGGTGGAGGGACTGAAGCTTTCTTT.

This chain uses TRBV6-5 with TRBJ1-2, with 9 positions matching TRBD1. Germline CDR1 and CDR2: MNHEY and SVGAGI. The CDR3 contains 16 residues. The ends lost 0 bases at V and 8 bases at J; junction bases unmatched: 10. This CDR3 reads CASSYSGQGWSGGYTF. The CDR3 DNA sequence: TGTGCCAGCAGTTACTCGGGACAGGGTTGGTCGGGAGGCTACACCTTC.

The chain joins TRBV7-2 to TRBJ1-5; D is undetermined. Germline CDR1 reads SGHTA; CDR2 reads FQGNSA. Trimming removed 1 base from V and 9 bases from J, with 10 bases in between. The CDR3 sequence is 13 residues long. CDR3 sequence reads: CASSLDGVSPQHF. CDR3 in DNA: TGTGCCAGCAGCTTAGATGGAGTGTCGCCCCAGCATTTT.

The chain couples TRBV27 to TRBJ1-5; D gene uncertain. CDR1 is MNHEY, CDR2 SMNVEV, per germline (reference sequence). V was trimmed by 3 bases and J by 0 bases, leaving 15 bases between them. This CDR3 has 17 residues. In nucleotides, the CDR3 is TGTGCCAGCAGTTTTATCTGGAGACGAGGTAGCAATCAGCCCCAGCATTTT. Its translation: CASSFIWRRGSNQPQHF.

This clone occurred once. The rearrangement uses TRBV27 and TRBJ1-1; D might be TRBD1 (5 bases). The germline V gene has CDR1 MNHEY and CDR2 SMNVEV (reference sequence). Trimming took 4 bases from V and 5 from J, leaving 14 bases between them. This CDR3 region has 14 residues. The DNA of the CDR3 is TGTGCCAGCAGTTCTCCAAATCGACAGACTGAAGCTTTCTTT. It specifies CASSSPNRQTEAFF.

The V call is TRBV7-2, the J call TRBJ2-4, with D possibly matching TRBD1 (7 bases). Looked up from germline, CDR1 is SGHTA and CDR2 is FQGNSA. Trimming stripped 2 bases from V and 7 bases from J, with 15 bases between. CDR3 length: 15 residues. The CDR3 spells CASSLSSRGANIQYF. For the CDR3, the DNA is TGTGCCAGCAGCTTAAGCTCCAGGGGGGCCAACATTCAGTACTTC.

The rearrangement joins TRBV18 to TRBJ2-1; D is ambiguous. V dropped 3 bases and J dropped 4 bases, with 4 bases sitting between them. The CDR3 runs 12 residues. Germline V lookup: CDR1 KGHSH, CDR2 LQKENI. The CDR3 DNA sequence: TGTGCCAGCTCACCCGGGTACAATGAGCAGTTCTTC. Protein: CASSPGYNEQFF.

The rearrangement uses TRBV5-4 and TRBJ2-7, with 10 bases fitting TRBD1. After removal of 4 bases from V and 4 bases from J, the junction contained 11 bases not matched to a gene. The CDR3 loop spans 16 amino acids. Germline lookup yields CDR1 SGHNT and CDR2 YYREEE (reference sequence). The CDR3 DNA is TGTGCCAGCAGCCTGGCCCCGGGACAGGGGTTTTACGAGCAGTACTTC. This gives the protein CASSLAPGQGFYEQYF.

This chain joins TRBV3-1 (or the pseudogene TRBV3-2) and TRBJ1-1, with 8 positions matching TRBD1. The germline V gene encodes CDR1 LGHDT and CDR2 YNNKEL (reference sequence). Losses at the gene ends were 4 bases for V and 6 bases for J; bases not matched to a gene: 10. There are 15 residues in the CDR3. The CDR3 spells CASSLTPDRVAEAFF. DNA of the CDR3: TGTGCCAGCAGCCTTACCCCGGACAGGGTGGCTGAAGCTTTCTTT.

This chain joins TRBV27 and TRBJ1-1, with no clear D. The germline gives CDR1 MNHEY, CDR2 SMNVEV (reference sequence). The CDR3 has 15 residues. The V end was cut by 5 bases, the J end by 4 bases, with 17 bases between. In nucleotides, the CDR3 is TGTGCCAGCAGTACTCGTGGTGGGCGTGGCACTGAAGCTTTCTTT. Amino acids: CASSTRGGRGTEAFF.